The clone carrying this T cell receptor beta chain was seen a few times. Its antigen is not identified. Sequencing libraries made from TCR beta cDNA carried unique molecular identifiers. With roughly 1 to 11 million T cells as the source, about half a million cDNA molecules resulted. TCRdb independently ran MiXCR on the PCR reads; one entry per CDR3 protein. The sample has about 800,000 distinct CDR3 sequences; roughly 27% are singletons. This sample was included in a study of post-analysis software for immune sequencing data. Findings and limits, study-wide: Multiple sclerosis patients had significantly lower normalized Chao1 diversity than controls. With TRBV5-6, TRBV5-1 and TRBV20-1 included, 4 to 6 TRBV segments were more frequent in patients than in controls. With F measure, samples from one preparation batch clustered together strongly.

Germline loops: CDR1 SGHAT, CDR2 FQNNGV. Trimming pared 0 bases from V and 4 bases from J, leaving 11 bases between. CDR3 length: 15 residues. The source material was blood. The chain is built from TRBV11-2 and TRBJ2-3, with D tentatively TRBD2 (5 bases). The receptor's source is a girl aged 5-17 years with multiple sclerosis. Here the CDR3 reads CASSLDSMRADTQYF. For the CDR3, the DNA is TGTGCCAGCAGCTTAGATTCCATGAGGGCAGATACGCAGTATTTT.